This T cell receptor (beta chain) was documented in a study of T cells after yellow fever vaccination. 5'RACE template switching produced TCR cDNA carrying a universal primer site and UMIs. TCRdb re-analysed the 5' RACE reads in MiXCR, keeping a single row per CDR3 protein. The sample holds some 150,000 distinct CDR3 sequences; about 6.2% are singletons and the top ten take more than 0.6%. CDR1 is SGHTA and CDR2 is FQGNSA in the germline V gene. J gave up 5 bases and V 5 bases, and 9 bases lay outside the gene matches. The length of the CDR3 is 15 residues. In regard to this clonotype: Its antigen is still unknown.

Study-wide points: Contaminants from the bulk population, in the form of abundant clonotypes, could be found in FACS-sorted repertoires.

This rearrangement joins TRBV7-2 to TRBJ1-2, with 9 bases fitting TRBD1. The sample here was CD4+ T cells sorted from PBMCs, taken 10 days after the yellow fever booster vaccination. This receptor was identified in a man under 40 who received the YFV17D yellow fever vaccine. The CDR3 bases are TGTGCCAGCAGCCTCACAGGGGGCGCATCTTATGGCTACACCTTC. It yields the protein CASSLTGGASYGYTF.